Reported below is one T cell receptor (beta chain). The source of the sample is a study of graft-versus-host responses after intestinal transplantation. Overall study context: Those transplanted obtained multivisceral, liver-intestinal, or isolated intestinal grafts. Induction using anti-thymocyte globulin, followed by tacrolimus and steroids for approximately 3 years, was given to all recipients. Whole-study results and caveats: Analysis identified GvH clones in recipient marrow, with some appearing first in ileum or blood.

Here immunoSEQ multiplex PCR was the method, and the copy in TCRdb shows in-frame clones only, minus some. The sample yields about 25,000 clones, almost 40% seen once. This TCR came from a human patient who received an intestinal transplant. The material sequenced was alloreactive CD4+ T cells from a mixed lymphocyte reaction culture, taken before intestinal transplant. Subset given: CFSE-low proliferating T cells sorted from approximately 6-day pre-transplant mixed lymphocyte reaction (GvH or HvG direction).

CDR3 nucleotides: TGTGCCAGCAGCGCGGGGACAGGGGCCTACTACGAGCAGTACTTC. Translated, it gives CASSAGTGAYYEQYF. The chain combines TRBV9 with TRBJ2-7, with 10 bases identical to TRBD1. The ends lost 3 bases at V and 3 bases at J; junction bases unmatched: 6. The CDR3 spans 15 residues. The germline V gene has CDR1 SGDLS and CDR2 YYNGEE. Drawing the rest from reference TRBV9 and TRBJ2-7, the complete variable domain is DSGVTQTPKHLITATGQRVTLRCSPRSGDLSVYWYQQSLDQGLQFLIQYYNGEERAKGNILERFSAQQFPDLHSELNLSSLELGDSALYFCASSAGTGAYYEQYFGPGTRLTVT.